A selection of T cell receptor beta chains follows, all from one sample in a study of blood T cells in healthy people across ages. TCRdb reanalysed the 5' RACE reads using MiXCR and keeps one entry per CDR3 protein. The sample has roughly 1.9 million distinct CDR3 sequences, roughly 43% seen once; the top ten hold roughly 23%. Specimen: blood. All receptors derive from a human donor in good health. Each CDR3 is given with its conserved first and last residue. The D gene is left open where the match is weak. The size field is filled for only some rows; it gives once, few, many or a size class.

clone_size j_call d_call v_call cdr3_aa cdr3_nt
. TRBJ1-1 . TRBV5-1 CAGSLPGRRYEAFF TGCGCCGGCAGCCTACCCGGGAGGAGGTATGAAGCTTTCTTT
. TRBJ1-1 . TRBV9 CASSQNPRQMNTEAFF TGTGCCAGCAGTCAAAATCCCCGGCAGATGAACACTGAAGCTTTCTTT
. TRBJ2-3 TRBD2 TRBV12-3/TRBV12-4 CTSRLAGGTDTQYF TGTACCAGCAGGCTAGCGGGGGGCACAGATACGCAGTATTTT
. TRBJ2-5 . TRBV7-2 CASSFYYGPEETQYF TGTGCCAGCAGCTTCTACTACGGACCAGAAGAGACCCAGTACTTC
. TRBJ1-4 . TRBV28 CASSRGGRLAGEKLFF TGTGCCAGCAGCCGCGGTGGACGACTGGCTGGTGAAAAACTGTTTTTT
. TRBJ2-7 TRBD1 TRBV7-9 CASSSLGRGTGLTYEQYF TGTGCCAGCAGTTCCCTAGGGCGCGGGACAGGCCTGACCTACGAGCAGTACTTC
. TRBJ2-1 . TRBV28 CASSPSDANNEQFF TGTGCCAGCAGCCCCTCTGATGCCAACAATGAGCAGTTCTTC
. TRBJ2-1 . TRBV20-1 CSARATLGNEQFF TGCAGTGCTAGAGCGACGCTAGGCAATGAGCAGTTCTTC
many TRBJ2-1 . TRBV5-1 CASSSGVSSYNEQFF TGTGCCAGCAGCTCTGGGGTTAGCTCCTACAATGAGCAGTTCTTC
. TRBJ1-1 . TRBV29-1 CSVVRSTWEAFF TGCAGCGTTGTTAGGAGCACTTGGGAAGCTTTCTTT
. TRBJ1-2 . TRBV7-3 CASSLGGWYGYIF TGTGCCAGCAGCTTGGGGGGTTGGTATGGCTACATCTTC
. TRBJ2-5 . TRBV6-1 CASSLTETQETQYF TGTGCCAGCAGTTTGACAGAGACCCAAGAGACCCAGTACTTC